The rows below give T cell receptor beta chains drawn from one sample of a study of T cell responses to AZD1222 COVID-19 vaccine. Generated by immunoSEQ multiplex PCR, the TCRdb table keeps only in-frame clones and is missing some. The sample has approximately 190,000 clones, roughly 93% seen once. Material: peripheral blood, obtained on day 0 of AZD1222 vaccination. Source of these receptors: an adult in good health. Each CDR3 is given without its conserved first and last residue.

v_call cdr3_aa
TRBV15 ATSRGGSGTEAF
TRBV5-1 ASSLGAINTEAF
TRBV2 ASSQGSRYEQY
TRBV10-2 ASSESGAQNIQY
TRBV6-2/TRBV6-3 ASSYGFYSQETQY
TRBV6-5 ASSYGTGGTEAF
TRBV9 ASSVIEVTEAF
TRBV4-1 ASSQDRAGDNTQY
TRBV18 ASSPSGTGAGFGANVLT
TRBV6-2/TRBV6-3 ASSYWTSGGGTDTQY
TRBV6-2/TRBV6-3 ASSNPQGTYEQY
TRBV10-3 AISPTSGGITGELF
TRBV3-1/TRBV3-2 ASSQAPPSEQF
TRBV4-2 ASSKNRGGEQF
TRBV7-9 ASTYDGYNEQF
TRBV12-3/TRBV12-4 ASQDRAGTEAF
TRBV27 ASGPLAASYNEQF
TRBV7-3 ASSLAGVNNEQF
TRBV6-2/TRBV6-3 ASSLISPDYYGYT
TRBV3-1/TRBV3-2 ASSPGTGGYNEQF
TRBV7-9 ASSLDGWGRGYT
TRBV28 ASSSLWTGASQH
TRBV10-3 AISESIGAGTAKNIQY
TRBV29-1 SVEGAGDNEKLF
TRBV5-8 ASSLPKSGKQF
TRBV5-6 ASSSSGGAAETQY
TRBV10-3 AIRDGLSGANVLT
TRBV14 ASSQERALRYGYT
TRBV12-3/TRBV12-4 ASKGDAYEQY
TRBV12-3/TRBV12-4 ASSLEETQY
TRBV6-2/TRBV6-3 ASSYDSYTPGYGYT
TRBV28 ASTGNTIY
TRBV6-1 ASSEAWGDYGYT
TRBV7-2 ASSEQGRRNTEAF
TRBV19 ASSITQGRGPQH
TRBV7-2 ASSLAAGVERLF
TRBV27 ASSHLGQAGPNYEQY
TRBV7-9 ASSLVPPGVGYT
TRBV14 ASAGVGTPLH
TRBV5-8 ASRRAEQF
TRBV12-3/TRBV12-4 ASSANLWKLF
TRBV5-6 ASSILGGMSGNTIY
TRBV4-2 ASSQDVAGGPNEQF
TRBV12-3/TRBV12-4 ASSVAEKLF
TRBV4-3 ASSQDTGSNQPQH
TRBV6-6 ASSKDRGPNYGYT
TRBV14 ASSQVGGGAADGYT
TRBV4-2 ASSQPEGAEEKLF
TRBV25-1 ASSDWGYGYT
TRBV18 ASSPPGSSGNTIY
TRBV7-9 ASSLGPGTSTGELF
TRBV6-5 ASSLDTEEKLF
TRBV2 ASSEARSNQPQH
TRBV9 ASSASDSGRIEQF
TRBV7-2 ASSSPPGRRFHEQY
TRBV6-5 ASRDGQGRGYEQY
TRBV4-1 ASSQDSSGSRDEQF